The 27 T cell receptor beta chains presented below share a single source sample, sequenced in a study of vaccination and CD4 T cells after COVID-19 (dated by TCRdb to 2022 to 2024). The antigens for these receptors are not known. Receptor amplification or capture employed PCR. The listed sequencing device is Illumina iSeq 100. At the Johns Hopkins FTIC core, DNA from the cultured CD4+ T cells underwent TCR sequencing with the Oncomine TCR Beta short-read assay. In TCRdb, the public reads were trimmed at Q25 with fastp and aligned with MiXCR, with productive beta chains retained. Here each entry gathers all rows of one CDR3 protein and keeps the most common genes and DNA. For this sample the table gives more than 8,500 distinct CDR3 sequences, of which around 60% were detected only once. About 24% of the sample goes to the ten largest clones. The sample's treatment or condition label, decoded: approximately 10-day PBMC culture with coronavirus spike peptide pools or control peptides (ViraFEST assay). CD4+ T cells from unexposed donors were collected before the COVID-19 pandemic (2011-2018).

Sequencing used CD4+ T cells from blood, cultured in vitro. The receptor set was obtained from a human donor in good health.

The chain carries TRBV28 and TRBJ1-5; TRBD1 agrees at 9 bases. CDR3 length equals 18 residues. The trim removed 3 bases at V and 3 bases at J, leaving 12 bases unmatched. The germline V gene encodes CDR1 MDHEN and CDR2 SYDVKM. Here the CDR3 reads CASSFGLNGQGHNQPQHF. In DNA, the CDR3 is TGTGCCAGCAGTTTTGGGCTCAATGGACAGGGGCACAATCAGCCCCAGCATTTT.

The chain links TRBV5-4 to TRBJ2-3; perhaps TRBD1 as D (5 bases). The CDR3 totals 13 residues. Germline loops: CDR1 SGHNT, CDR2 YYREEE (reference sequence). Trimming took 4 bases from V and 4 from J, leaving 10 bases between them. The CDR3 region is CASSPARADTQYF. As DNA, the CDR3 is TGTGCCAGCAGCCCGGCCAGGGCAGATACGCAGTATTTT.

The chain uses TRBV10-3 and TRBJ1-2; possible D gene TRBD1, 6 bases. V dropped 3 bases and J dropped 3 bases, with 17 bases sitting between them. Germline loops: CDR1 ENHRY, CDR2 SYGVKD. This CDR3 comprises 16 residues. Here the CDR3 reads CAISETGRQVDYGYTF. Written as DNA, the CDR3 is TGTGCCATCAGTGAAACCGGGAGACAGGTGGACTATGGCTACACCTTC.

This clonotype was found a few times. The chain has TRBV6-2 or TRBV6-3 and TRBJ2-3, with a possible D match to TRBD2 (6 bases). The V gene's germline CDR1 is MNHEY and CDR2 SVGEGT. V lost 5 bases to trimming and J lost 5 bases, with 14 bases between them. This CDR3 has 14 amino acids. The CDR3 coding sequence is TGTGCCAGCAGTCGGCCCTCGGAGGGAGATACGCAGTATTTT. Translation: CASSRPSEGDTQYF.

A single count supports this clonotype. The chain couples TRBV6-1 to TRBJ1-1, with D hard to call. Germline CDR1 is MNHNS and CDR2 is SASEGT. The CDR3 loop spans 15 amino acids. Trimming took off 6 bases at V and 1 base at J, with 15 bases between the two ends. The CDR3 loop reads CASRESTRSNTEAFF. In nucleotides, the CDR3 is TGTGCCAGCAGGGAATCGACACGGTCGAACACTGAAGCTTTCTTT.

The rearrangement joins TRBV29-1 to TRBJ2-5; D gene uncertain. This CDR3 is built from 11 residues. The germline V and J ends were trimmed by 7 bases and 5 bases, with 11 bases remaining between them. Germline V gene sequence: CDR1 SQVTM, CDR2 ANQGSEA. The CDR3 is CSGRMGETQYF. In nucleotides, the CDR3 is TGCAGCGGGCGGATGGGGGAGACCCAGTACTTC.

The rearrangement links TRBV11-2 to TRBJ1-1; possible D gene TRBD1, 6 bases. Trimming took off 1 base at V and 2 bases at J, with 11 bases between the two ends. Germline lookup yields CDR1 SGHAT and CDR2 FQNNGV. The CDR3 is 15 amino acids. The CDR3 nucleotides are TGTGCCAGCAGCTTAGCTCTGGGGGCAAACACTGAAGCTTTCTTT. The encoded protein is CASSLALGANTEAFF.

V is TRBV19 and J is TRBJ1-5; D not resolved. The CDR3 covers 16 residues. V lost 5 bases, J lost 4 bases, and 18 bases lay in between. Germline V gene lookup returns CDR1 LNHDA and CDR2 SQIVND (reference sequence). This chain's CDR3 is CASSGPPGAFNQPQHF. In DNA form, the CDR3 reads TGTGCCAGTAGTGGGCCGCCAGGAGCTTTTAATCAGCCCCAGCATTTT.

The chain carries TRBV5-4 and TRBJ2-4; D remains ambiguous. Trimming took 3 bases from V and 0 from J, leaving 7 bases between them. Germline CDR1 SGHNT, CDR2 YYREEE (reference sequence). CDR3 length equals 14 residues. The DNA of the CDR3 is TGTGCCAGCAGCTCAGAGCTAGCCAAAAACATTCAGTACTTC. Its translation: CASSSELAKNIQYF.

This rearrangement joins TRBV7-2 to TRBJ2-7; 9 nucleotides line up with TRBD2. In germline, CDR1 is SGHTA, CDR2 FQGNSA. Losses at the gene ends were 4 bases for V and 5 bases for J; bases not matched to a gene: 12. This CDR3 is 16 amino acids long. The CDR3 spells CASSSPAGGLLHEQYF. The CDR3 DNA is TGTGCCAGCAGCTCCCCAGCGGGAGGACTCCTCCACGAGCAGTACTTC.

This chain links TRBV7-2 with TRBJ1-1, with a weak D call TRBD1 (5 bases). The V gene lost 4 bases and the J gene lost 11 bases, with 11 bases spanning the gap. The V gene's germline CDR1 is SGHTA and CDR2 FQGNSA. The CDR3 sequence is 11 residues long. CDR3: CASSSYYRAFF. In DNA form, the CDR3 reads TGTGCCAGCAGCTCATATTACAGGGCTTTCTTT.

This clonotype appeared a few times. J is TRBJ2-5 and V is TRBV7-9; D is uncertain. CDR1 and CDR2 from the germline V gene are SEHNR and FQNEAQ (reference sequence). V gave up 7 bases and J gave up 5 bases, with 8 bases separating them. The CDR3 covers 11 residues. CDR3 in amino acids: CASTTSETQYF. The CDR3 nucleotides read TGTGCCAGCACGACCTCGGAGACCCAGTACTTC.

The table lists this clonotype with a few counts. The V gene is TRBV7-9, the J gene TRBJ1-2, with 8 bases lining up with TRBD1. Per germline, CDR1 SEHNR and CDR2 FQNEAQ (reference sequence). This CDR3 has 14 residues. Unmatched junction bases numbered 12, after V lost 7 bases and J lost 8 bases. The CDR3 coding sequence is TGTGCCAGCAACGTGCCCCAGGGGGCCGGCGGCTACACCTTC. The encoded protein is CASNVPQGAGGYTF.

V is TRBV12-3 or TRBV12-4 and J is TRBJ1-6; D gene unclear. The germline V and J ends were trimmed by 2 bases and 7 bases, with 9 bases remaining between them. The CDR3 is 14 residues long. The CDR3 spells CASSLPEPNSPLHF. DNA for the CDR3: TGTGCCAGCAGTTTACCGGAGCCAAATTCACCCCTCCACTTT.

V usage is TRBV20-1 and J usage is TRBJ2-3; TRBD2 agrees at 11 bases. After removal of 1 base from V and 6 bases from J, the junction contained 6 bases not matched to a gene. The germline gives CDR1 DFQATT, CDR2 SNEGSKA (reference sequence). This CDR3 comprises 15 residues. CDR3 residues: CSARVLSGRADTQYF. Written as DNA, the CDR3 is TGCAGTGCTAGAGTGCTTAGCGGGAGGGCGGATACGCAGTATTTT.

V is TRBV15 and J is TRBJ2-7; D might be TRBD1 (6 bases). V dropped 3 bases and J dropped 2 bases, with 8 bases sitting between them. There are 13 residues in the CDR3. In germline, CDR1 is LNHNV, CDR2 YYDKDF (reference sequence). The DNA for the CDR3 is TGTGCCACCAGCAGGGACAGAACCTACGAGCAGTACTTC. It translates to CATSRDRTYEQYF.

The chain is built from TRBV10-2 and TRBJ2-5, with a tentative D call TRBD2 (5 bases). Germline loops: CDR1 WSHSY, CDR2 SAAADI. This CDR3 region has 17 residues. The ends were cut back, 4 bases at V and 1 base at J, with 19 bases in the middle. CDR3 region: CASSGTGKMGVQETQYF. CDR3 in DNA: TGCGCCAGCAGTGGGACGGGAAAAATGGGAGTCCAAGAGACCCAGTACTTC.

V usage is TRBV11-3 and J usage is TRBJ2-2, with no clear D. CDR1 and CDR2 from the germline V gene are SGHNT and YENEEA. Deletions cut 3 bases from V and 2 bases from J, with 7 bases between. The CDR3 runs 14 residues. Written as DNA, the CDR3 is TGTGCCAGCAGCTTGGACCCTAACACCGGGGAGCTGTTTTTT. Protein product: CASSLDPNTGELFF.

This clonotype came up a few times. The V gene is TRBV6-1, the J gene TRBJ2-4, with 8 bases identical to TRBD2. Germline assignment: CDR1 MNHNS and CDR2 SASEGT. This CDR3 is built from 15 residues. With 3 bases clipped from V and 2 bases from J, the junction kept 3 bases outside the gene matches. CDR3: CASSEAGGTKNIQYF. The CDR3 DNA sequence: TGTGCCAGCAGTGAGGCGGGGGGCACCAAAAACATTCAGTACTTC.

This chain joins TRBV5-4 and TRBJ2-3; D is perhaps TRBD1 or TRBD2 (5 bases each). V was pared by 4 bases and J by 6 bases, with 9 bases between. Germline V gene sequence: CDR1 SGHNT, CDR2 YYREEE (reference sequence). The CDR3 has 12 residues. This chain's CDR3 is CASSREGDTQYF. For the CDR3, the DNA is TGTGCCAGCAGCAGAGAGGGGGATACGCAGTATTTT.

This clonotype appeared a few times. CDR3 nucleotides: TGCAGTGCTAGACAGGGACAGGGCAATCAGCCCCAGCATTTT. It encodes CSARQGQGNQPQHF. J is TRBJ1-5 and V is TRBV20-1, with 8 bases aligning to TRBD1. Germline V lookup: CDR1 DFQATT, CDR2 SNEGSKA (reference sequence). There are 14 residues in the CDR3. V was clipped by 2 bases and J by 2 bases; unmatched bases: 2.

This clonotype was picked up a small number of times. The V call is TRBV5-4, the J call TRBJ2-5, with 9 bases matching TRBD2. The CDR3 is 17 amino acids. V lost 3 bases to trimming and J lost 4 bases; unmatched junction nucleotides: 13. Germline V gene data show CDR1 as SGHNT and CDR2 as YYREEE (reference sequence). The CDR3 DNA reads TGTGCCAGCAGCTGGGGGGTAGCGGGGGCCGGAAGAGAGACCCAGTACTTC. Translating it yields CASSWGVAGAGRETQYF. Full variable domain (remainder filled in from reference TRBV5-4 and TRBJ2-5): ETGVTQSPTHLIKTRGQQVTLRCSSQSGHNTVSWYQQALGQGPQFIFQYYREEENGRGNFPPRFSGLQFPNYSSELNVNALELDDSALYLCASSWGVAGAGRETQYFGPGTRLLVL.

The genes are TRBV5-6 and TRBJ1-4, with TRBD1 as a possible D gene (6 bases). The germline gives CDR1 SGHDT, CDR2 YYEEEE. Trimming took 4 bases from V and 4 from J, leaving 17 bases between them. CDR3 size: 16 residues. The chain's CDR3 is CASSLPTGHNNEKLFF. The DNA of the CDR3 is TGTGCCAGCAGCCTGCCTACGGGACACAATAATGAAAAACTGTTTTTT. The whole variable domain, filled in from reference TRBV5-6 and TRBJ1-4, reads DAGVTQSPTHLIKTRGQQVTLRCSPKSGHDTVSWYQQALGQGPQFIFQYYEEEERQRGNFPDRFSGHQFPNYSSELNVNALLLGDSALYLCASSLPTGHNNEKLFFGSGTQLSVL.

This clonotype came up a few times. The genes are TRBV7-2 and TRBJ1-5, with 7 bases lining up with TRBD1. The CDR3 runs 15 residues. CDR1 and CDR2 from the germline V gene are SGHTA and FQGNSA. The trim removed 2 bases at V and 3 bases at J, leaving 4 bases unmatched. The CDR3 coding sequence is TGTGCCAGCAGCTTATGGGGACAGAACAATCAGCCCCAGCATTTT. As protein: CASSLWGQNNQPQHF.

This clonotype showed up just a few times. The chain links TRBV6-1 to TRBJ1-5; possibly TRBD1 for D (5 bases). Trimming cost V 6 bases and J 6 bases, with 18 bases left between them. The CDR3 is 15 residues long. Germline lookup yields CDR1 MNHNS and CDR2 SASEGT. The CDR3 loop reads CASSQNPGFGQPQHF. For the CDR3, the DNA is TGTGCCAGCAGCCAAAACCCAGGGTTTGGTCAGCCCCAGCATTTT.

This clonotype was seen just once. The genes are TRBV11-3 and TRBJ1-1; D may be TRBD1 (6 bases). The CDR3 has 15 residues. CDR1 SGHNT and CDR2 YENEEA come from the germline V gene. V lost 2 bases and J 3 bases, leaving 13 bases between the germline ends. The CDR3 DNA reads as TGTGCCAGCAGCTTACAGGGGAGATCGGACACTGAAGCTTTCTTT. Translating it yields CASSLQGRSDTEAFF.

This chain connects TRBV10-1 to TRBJ2-1; D is ambiguous. V lost 5 bases and J 4 bases, leaving 9 bases between the germline ends. CDR1 and CDR2 (germline): WNHNN, SYGVQD (reference sequence). The CDR3 totals 13 residues. The CDR3 region has the DNA TGCGCCAGCAGTCCCCAATTGTACAATGAGCAGTTCTTC. Its protein is CASSPQLYNEQFF.